This T cell receptor beta chain stems from a study of OX40 agonist ivuxolimab in advanced cancers. Background on the whole study: Ivuxolimab was an agonistic, fully human IgG2 monoclonal antibody directed against OX40 (CD134), a costimulatory receptor. Intravenous ivuxolimab was administered to patients every 2 weeks at six dose levels: 0.01, 0.1, 0.3, 1.5, 3 and 10 mg/kg. Of the roughly 50 dose-escalation patients, hepatocellular carcinoma was present in around 20, melanoma in roughly 15, renal cell carcinoma in 9 and head and neck cancer in 9. A male proportion of under 85% and a mean age of 60 years, ranging from roughly 23 to 90, were recorded for the dose-escalation cohort. Patients were allowed to have had prior anti-PD-1, anti-PD-L1 or anti-CTLA-4 therapy, and more than 30% of the dose-escalation patients had previously received checkpoint inhibitors. Partial responses were achieved by three dose-escalation patients, of whom one had hepatocellular carcinoma and two had cutaneous melanoma. Peripheral TCRbeta sequencing was intended to test whether TCR sequence diversity was altered and clonal T-cell expansion was caused by ivuxolimab. The paper reports the monotherapy dose-escalation portion (N of about 54 patients) of the phase I ivuxolimab trial. Overall study outcomes, separate from this receptor: In the 0.1-3.0 mg/kg groups, partial responders were among the patients with the lowest normalized peripheral clonal expansion, particularly in CD8+ T cells. At doses of 0.1 to 3.0 mg/kg, clonal expansion of both CD4+ and CD8+ T cells in blood was seen between baseline and week 6. After ivuxolimab, CD8+ T cells had more expanded clones than CD4+ T cells on average. Low levels of normalized T-cell clonal expansion were also seen in some patients who did not respond. The antigen specificity of the peripheral T cells that underwent clonal expansion was not determined.

Patients with autoimmune disease history or receiving systemic immunosuppression were excluded from the trial. Peripheral blood for TCR sequencing was collected from all dose cohorts at baseline, on cycle 4 day 1, and on cycle 7 day 1. The samples were drawn from a first-in-human, open-label, multicenter phase I dose-escalation trial of ivuxolimab. Adults with locally advanced or metastatic melanoma, renal cell, hepatocellular, or head and neck squamous cell carcinoma were enrolled in the trial. CD4+ and CD8+ T cells were sorted separately from peripheral blood before TCR sequencing. Per the germline V gene, SGHRS is the CDR1 and YFSETQ is the CDR2. Relative to germline, V is missing 3 bases and J is missing 7 bases, with 6 bases of the junction outside any gene match. The CDR3 runs 16 residues from the cysteine to the phenylalanine. This entry keeps only the CDR3 DNA: 48 bases, framed from base 1.

Regarding this clone: Which antigen it targets is not known. No qualities accompany the bases; no much larger clone lies one base away.

To sequence the TCRbeta CDR3 region, genomic DNA was isolated from the sorted cells. TCRbeta CDR3 regions were sequenced using the immunoSEQ Assay. TCRdb obtained this table from immuneACCESS and retained in-frame rearrangements with V and J assigned. These tables miss some clones; where compared with another copy, unresolved V genes account for less than half of the shortfall, and the remainder is unexplained. This sample gives about 66,000 clones in total; approximately 84% of them show up just once. The top ten constitute about 4.8% of the sample. The sequencing here drew on CD4+ or CD8+ T cells sorted from blood, taken in a trial of the OX40 agonist ivuxolimab. The chain uses TRBV5-1 and TRBJ2-3; 15 bases in the junction line up with TRBD2. This receptor was identified in an adult with an advanced solid tumor such as melanoma, head and neck, liver or kidney cancer. The CDR3 region: CASSSWTSGGENTQYF. The DNA sequence follows: TGCGCCAGCAGCTCGTGGACTAGCGGGGGGGAGAATACGCAGTATTTT.